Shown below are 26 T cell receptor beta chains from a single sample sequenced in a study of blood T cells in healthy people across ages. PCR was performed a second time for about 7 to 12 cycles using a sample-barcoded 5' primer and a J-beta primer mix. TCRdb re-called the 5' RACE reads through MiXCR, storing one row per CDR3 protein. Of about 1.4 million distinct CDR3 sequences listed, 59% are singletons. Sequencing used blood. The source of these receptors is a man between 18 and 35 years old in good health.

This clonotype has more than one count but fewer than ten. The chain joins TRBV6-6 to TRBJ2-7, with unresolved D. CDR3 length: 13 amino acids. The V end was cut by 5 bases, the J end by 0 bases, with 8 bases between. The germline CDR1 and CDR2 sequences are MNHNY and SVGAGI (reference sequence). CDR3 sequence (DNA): TGTGCCAGCAGTGCAACCCTCTCCTACGAGCAGTACTTC. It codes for CASSATLSYEQYF.

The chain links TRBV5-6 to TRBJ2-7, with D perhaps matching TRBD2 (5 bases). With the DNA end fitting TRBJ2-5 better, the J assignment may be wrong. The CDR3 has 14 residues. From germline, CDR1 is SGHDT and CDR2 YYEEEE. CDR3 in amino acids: CASSFPGVGETQYF. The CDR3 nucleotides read TGTGCCAGCAGCTTCCCCGGGGTCGGGGAGACCCAGTACTTC.

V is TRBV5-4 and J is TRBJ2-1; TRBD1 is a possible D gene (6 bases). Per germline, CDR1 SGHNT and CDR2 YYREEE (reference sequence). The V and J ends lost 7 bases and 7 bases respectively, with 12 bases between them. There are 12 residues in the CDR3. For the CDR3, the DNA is TGTGCCAGCGTCGCTCAGGGGAATGAGCAGTTCTTC. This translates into CASVAQGNEQFF.

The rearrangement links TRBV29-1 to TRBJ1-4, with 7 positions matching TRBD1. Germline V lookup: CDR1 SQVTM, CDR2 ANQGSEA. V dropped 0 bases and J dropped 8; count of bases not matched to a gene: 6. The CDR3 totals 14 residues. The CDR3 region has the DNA TGCAGCGTTGAAGATCGTTGCAGGGGGGAAAAACTGTTTTTT. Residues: CSVEDRCRGEKLFF. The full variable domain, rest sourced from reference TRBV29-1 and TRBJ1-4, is SAVISQKPSRDICQRGTSLTIQCQVDSQVTMMFWYRQQPGQSLTLIATANQGSEATYESGFVIDKFPISRPNLTFSTLTVSNMSPEDSSIYLCSVEDRCRGEKLFFGSGTQLSVL.

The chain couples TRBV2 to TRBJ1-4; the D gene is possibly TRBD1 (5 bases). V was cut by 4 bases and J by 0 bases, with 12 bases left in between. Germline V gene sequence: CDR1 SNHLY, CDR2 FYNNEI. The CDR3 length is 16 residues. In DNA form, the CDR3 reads TGTGCCAGCAGTGGGACATTTGAAACAACTAATGAAAAACTGTTTTTT. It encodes CASSGTFETTNEKLFF.

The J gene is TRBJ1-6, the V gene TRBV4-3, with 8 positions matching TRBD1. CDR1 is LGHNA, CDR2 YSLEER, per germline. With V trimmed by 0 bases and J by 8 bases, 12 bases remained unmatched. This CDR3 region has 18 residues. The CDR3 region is CASSQDLSSRGRHSPLHF. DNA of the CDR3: TGCGCCAGCAGCCAAGACCTCTCATCCAGGGGGCGTCATTCACCCCTCCACTTT.

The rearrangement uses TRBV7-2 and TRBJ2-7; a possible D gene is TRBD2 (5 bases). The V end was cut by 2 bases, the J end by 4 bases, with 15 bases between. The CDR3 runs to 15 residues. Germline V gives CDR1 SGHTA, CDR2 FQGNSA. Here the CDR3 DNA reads TGTGCCAGCAGCTTAAGGACGGGGTTAGAATACGAGCAGTACTTC. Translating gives CASSLRTGLEYEQYF.

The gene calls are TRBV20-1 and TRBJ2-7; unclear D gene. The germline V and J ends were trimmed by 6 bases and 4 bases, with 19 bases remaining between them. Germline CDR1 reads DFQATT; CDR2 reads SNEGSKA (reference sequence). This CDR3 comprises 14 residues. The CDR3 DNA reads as TGCAGTGCCCCTTCGGGTCCCTCAGAGTACGAGCAGTACTTC. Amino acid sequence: CSAPSGPSEYEQYF.

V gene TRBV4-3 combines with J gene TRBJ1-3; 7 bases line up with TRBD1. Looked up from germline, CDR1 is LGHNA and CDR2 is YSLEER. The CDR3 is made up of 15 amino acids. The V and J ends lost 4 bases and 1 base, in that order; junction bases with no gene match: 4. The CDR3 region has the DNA TGCGCCAGCAGCCGACAGGGCGGTTCTGGAAACACCATATATTTT. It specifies CASSRQGGSGNTIYF.

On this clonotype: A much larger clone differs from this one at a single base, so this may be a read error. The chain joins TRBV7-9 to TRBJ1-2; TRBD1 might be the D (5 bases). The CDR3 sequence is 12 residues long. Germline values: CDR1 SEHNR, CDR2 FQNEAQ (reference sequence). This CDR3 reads CTSSLRGDGYTF. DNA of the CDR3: TGTACCAGCAGCTTAAGGGGAGACGGCTACACCTTC.

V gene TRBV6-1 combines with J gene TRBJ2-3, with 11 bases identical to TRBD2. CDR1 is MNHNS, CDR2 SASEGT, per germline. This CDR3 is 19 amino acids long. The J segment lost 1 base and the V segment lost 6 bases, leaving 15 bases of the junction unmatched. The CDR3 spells CASSLQGLAVGRGTDTQYF. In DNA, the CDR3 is TGTGCCAGCAGCCTCCAGGGACTAGCGGTAGGACGGGGCACAGATACGCAGTATTTT.

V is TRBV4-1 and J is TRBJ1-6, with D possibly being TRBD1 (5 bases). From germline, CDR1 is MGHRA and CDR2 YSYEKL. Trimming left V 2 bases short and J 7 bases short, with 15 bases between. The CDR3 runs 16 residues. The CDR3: CASSQPGWGLNSPLHF. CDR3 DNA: TGCGCCAGCAGCCAACCGGGTTGGGGCTTAAATTCACCCCTCCACTTT.

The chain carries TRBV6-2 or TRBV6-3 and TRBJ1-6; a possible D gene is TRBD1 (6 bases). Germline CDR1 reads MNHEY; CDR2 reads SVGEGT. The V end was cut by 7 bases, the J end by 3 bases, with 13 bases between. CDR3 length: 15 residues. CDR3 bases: TGTGCCAGCAAACCGGACAGCTACTATAATTCACCCCTCCACTTT. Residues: CASKPDSYYNSPLHF.

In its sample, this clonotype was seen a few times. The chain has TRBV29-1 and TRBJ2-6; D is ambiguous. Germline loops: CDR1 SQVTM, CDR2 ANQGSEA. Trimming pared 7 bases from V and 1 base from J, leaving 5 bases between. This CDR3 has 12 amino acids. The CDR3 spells CSGLSGANVLTF. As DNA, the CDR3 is TGCAGCGGACTTTCTGGGGCCAACGTCCTGACTTTC.

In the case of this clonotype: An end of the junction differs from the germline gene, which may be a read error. CDR3 residues: CGVLRSPDRGFHEQYF. The CDR3 DNA reads TGCGGCGTCCTAAGAAGCCCGGACAGGGGGTTCCACGAGCAGTACTTC. The V gene is TRBV29-1, the J gene TRBJ2-4; TRBD1 matches 10 bases. The assigned J gene may be wrong: the sequence end matches TRBJ2-7 better. The germline V gene encodes CDR1 SQVTM and CDR2 ANQGSEA. CDR3 length: 16 residues.

CDR3 sequence (DNA): TGTGCCAGCAGTTCCTTGAGGGGAGACAATGAGCAGTACTTC. Its translation: CASSSLRGDNEQYF. The chain uses TRBV6-4 and TRBJ2-7, with D perhaps TRBD1 or TRBD2 (5 bases each). Germline CDR1 reads MRHNA; CDR2 reads SNTAGT. This CDR3 is 14 amino acids long. V dropped 5 bases and J dropped 7 bases, with 18 bases sitting between them.

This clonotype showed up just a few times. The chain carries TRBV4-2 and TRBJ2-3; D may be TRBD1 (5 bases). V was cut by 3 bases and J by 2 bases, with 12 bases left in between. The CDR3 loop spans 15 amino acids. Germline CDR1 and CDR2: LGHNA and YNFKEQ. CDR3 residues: CASSQTAAVTDTQYF. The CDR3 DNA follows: TGTGCCAGCAGCCAGACAGCAGCTGTCACAGATACGCAGTATTTT.

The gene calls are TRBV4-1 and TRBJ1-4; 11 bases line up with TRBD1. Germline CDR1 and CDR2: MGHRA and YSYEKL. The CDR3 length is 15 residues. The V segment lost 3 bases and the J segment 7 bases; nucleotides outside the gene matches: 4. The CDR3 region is CASSQVGQGAEKLFF. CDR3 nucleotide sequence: TGCGCCAGCAGCCAGGTCGGACAGGGGGCTGAAAAACTGTTTTTT.

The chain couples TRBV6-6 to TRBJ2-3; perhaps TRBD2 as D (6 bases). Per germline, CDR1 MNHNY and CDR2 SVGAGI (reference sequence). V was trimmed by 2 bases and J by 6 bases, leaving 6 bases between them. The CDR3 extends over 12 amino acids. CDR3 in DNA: TGTGCCAGCAGTTACCGGGAGGATACGCAGTATTTT. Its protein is CASSYREDTQYF.

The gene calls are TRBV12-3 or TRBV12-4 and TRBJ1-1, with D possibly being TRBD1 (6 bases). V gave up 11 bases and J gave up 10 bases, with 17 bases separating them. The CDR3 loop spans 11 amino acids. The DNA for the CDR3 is TGTGCCGTCACGGGGGCTGGAAGAGCTTTCTTT. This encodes CAVTGAGRAFF.

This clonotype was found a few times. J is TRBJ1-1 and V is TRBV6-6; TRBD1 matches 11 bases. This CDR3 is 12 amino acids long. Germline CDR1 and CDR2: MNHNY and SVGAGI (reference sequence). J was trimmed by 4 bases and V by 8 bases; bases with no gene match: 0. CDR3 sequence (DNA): TGTGCCAGCGGACAGGGGGCCACTGAAGCTTTCTTT. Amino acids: CASGQGATEAFF.

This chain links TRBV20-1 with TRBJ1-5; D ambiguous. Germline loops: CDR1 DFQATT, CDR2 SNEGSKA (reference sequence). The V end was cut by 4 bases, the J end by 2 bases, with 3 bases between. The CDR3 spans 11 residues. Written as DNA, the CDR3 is TGCAGTGCTAAGGGCAATCAGCCCCAGCATTTT. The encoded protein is CSAKGNQPQHF.

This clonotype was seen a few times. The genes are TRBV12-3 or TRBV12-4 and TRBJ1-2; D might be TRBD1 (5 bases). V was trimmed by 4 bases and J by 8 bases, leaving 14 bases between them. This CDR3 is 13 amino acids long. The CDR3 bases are TGTGCCAGCAGTTGGGCAGGGTTGAAGGGCTACACCTTC. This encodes CASSWAGLKGYTF.

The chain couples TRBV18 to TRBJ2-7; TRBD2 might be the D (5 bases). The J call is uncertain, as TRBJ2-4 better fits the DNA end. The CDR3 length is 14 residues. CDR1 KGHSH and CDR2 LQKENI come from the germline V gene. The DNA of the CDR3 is TGTGCCAGCTCACCGGAGCCAGGCGGGAACATTCAGTACTTC. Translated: CASSPEPGGNIQYF.

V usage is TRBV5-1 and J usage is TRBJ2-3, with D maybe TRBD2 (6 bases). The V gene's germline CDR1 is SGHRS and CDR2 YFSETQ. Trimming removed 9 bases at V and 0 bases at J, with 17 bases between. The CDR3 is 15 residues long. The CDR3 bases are TGCGCCACCAGGGACTTGAAGGCCAGCACAGATACGCAGTATTTT. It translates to CATRDLKASTDTQYF.

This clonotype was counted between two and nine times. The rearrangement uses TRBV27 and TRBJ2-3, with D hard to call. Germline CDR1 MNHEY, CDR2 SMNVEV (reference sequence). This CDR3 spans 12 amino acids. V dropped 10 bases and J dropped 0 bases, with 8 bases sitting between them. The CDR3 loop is CATRASTDTQYF. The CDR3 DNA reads TGTGCCACCAGAGCTAGCACAGATACGCAGTATTTT.